Listed here are 29 T cell receptor beta chains from one sample, sequenced in a study of OX40 agonist ivuxolimab in advanced cancers. Generated by immunoSEQ multiplex PCR, the TCRdb table keeps only in-frame clones and is missing some. Here the sample spans over 25,000 clones, around four fifths being singletons. The sample in question was CD4+ or CD8+ T cells sorted from blood, obtained in a trial of the OX40 agonist ivuxolimab. The receptors here all came from an adult with an advanced solid tumor such as melanoma, head and neck, liver or kidney cancer.

Comment on this clone: This clone may be a read error of a much larger clone one base away. The rearrangement uses TRBV5-6 and TRBJ1-1; D call uncertain. CDR3 length: 11 residues. CDR1 is SGHDT and CDR2 is YYEEEE in the germline V gene. Trimming stripped 1 base from V and 2 bases from J, with 0 bases between. The CDR3 loop reads CASSLNTEAFF. The CDR3 DNA sequence: TGTGCCAGCAGCTTGAACACTGAAGCTTTCTTT.

The chain combines TRBV27 with TRBJ2-7, with D perhaps TRBD2 (6 bases). Deletions cut 5 bases from V and 1 base from J, with 9 bases between. The CDR3 extends over 13 amino acids. CDR1 and CDR2 (germline): MNHEY, SMNVEV (reference sequence). CDR3 nucleotide sequence: TGTGCCAGCAGTCCGACTAGATCCTACGAGCAGTACTTC. Its translation is CASSPTRSYEQYF.

This chain connects TRBV7-2 to TRBJ1-5; D may be TRBD1 (5 bases). Germline V lookup: CDR1 SGHTA, CDR2 FQGNSA. The V and J ends lost 3 bases and 3 bases respectively, with 9 bases between them. The CDR3 extends over 14 amino acids. The CDR3 DNA reads as TGTGCCAGCAGCTTGCGGGGGAACAATCAGCCCCAGCATTTT. Encoded protein: CASSLRGNNQPQHF.

This chain joins TRBV27 and TRBJ2-1, with D possibly TRBD2 on 6 matching bases. Germline V gene sequence: CDR1 MNHEY, CDR2 SMNVEV (reference sequence). The CDR3 runs to 14 residues. Trimming stripped 2 bases from V and 2 bases from J, with 7 bases between. CDR3 nucleotide sequence: TGTGCCAGCAGTTTAGGCGGGACCTACAATGAGCAGTTCTTC. Translated, it gives CASSLGGTYNEQFF.

This clone was counted a single time. This chain links TRBV6-6 with TRBJ1-1; D ambiguous. The CDR3 is made up of 12 amino acids. In germline, CDR1 is MNHNY, CDR2 SVGAGI (reference sequence). Trimming pared 8 bases from V and 1 base from J, leaving 8 bases between. CDR3 nucleotides: TGTGCCAGCCGGGAGGGGAACACTGAAGCTTTCTTT. This gives the protein CASREGNTEAFF.

V and J are TRBV5-6 and TRBJ2-6; D unresolved. The CDR3 has 15 amino acids. Germline V gene sequence: CDR1 SGHDT, CDR2 YYEEEE. Trimming left V 0 bases short and J 2 bases short, with 6 bases between. This CDR3 reads CASSLEVAGANVLTF. CDR3 coding DNA: TGTGCCAGCAGCTTGGAGGTGGCTGGGGCCAACGTCCTGACTTTC.

The chain joins TRBV2 to TRBJ2-2, with TRBD2 matching 8 bases. V lost 3 bases, J lost 4 bases, and 7 bases stayed unmatched. CDR3 length: 16 residues. Per germline, CDR1 SNHLY and CDR2 FYNNEI. The DNA for the CDR3 is TGTGCCAGCAGTGACCGGAGCGGGAGCGGCACCGGGGAGCTGTTTTTT. Translation gives CASSDRSGSGTGELFF.

V usage is TRBV4-1 and J usage is TRBJ1-5; D is perhaps TRBD1 (5 bases). CDR1 MGHRA and CDR2 YSYEKL come from the germline V gene. The CDR3 length is 14 residues. Trimming shortened V by 4 bases and J by 4 bases, and 11 bases separated the two germline ends. CDR3: CASSPHGGNQPQHF. The DNA of the CDR3 is TGCGCCAGCAGCCCCCACGGGGGGAATCAGCCCCAGCATTTT.

This clone has just a few counts. At the DNA level, this CDR3 is encoded by other sequences in the same sample as well. The chain is built from TRBV6-4 and TRBJ2-1, with D possibly matching TRBD2 (6 bases). V gave up 0 bases and J gave up 0 bases, with 6 bases separating them. The CDR3 loop spans 15 amino acids. CDR1 and CDR2 from the germline V gene are MRHNA and SNTAGT. The CDR3 protein is CASSDSSGSYNEQFF. CDR3 sequence (DNA): TGTGCCAGCAGTGACTCTAGCGGCTCCTACAATGAGCAGTTCTTC.

The chain recombines TRBV27 with TRBJ2-5; 10 positions match TRBD2. CDR3 size: 16 residues. Germline V gives CDR1 MNHEY, CDR2 SMNVEV (reference sequence). V lost 7 bases to trimming and J lost 4 bases; unmatched junction nucleotides: 12. This CDR3 is CASTGRLAGAPETQYF. The CDR3 nucleotides read TGTGCCAGCACCGGCAGGCTAGCGGGAGCCCCAGAGACCCAGTACTTC.

The chain has TRBV2 and TRBJ2-3, with 9 bases fitting TRBD1. V dropped 6 bases and J dropped 4; count of bases not matched to a gene: 8. Germline loops: CDR1 SNHLY, CDR2 FYNNEI. This CDR3 is 15 amino acids long. The chain's CDR3 is CASSGTGHLPDTQYF. The CDR3 region has the DNA TGTGCCAGCAGCGGGACAGGGCATCTTCCAGATACGCAGTATTTT.

A few counts support this clone. The chain has TRBV7-9 and TRBJ2-7, with D possibly matching TRBD1 (5 bases). The CDR3 has 13 amino acids. Germline V lookup: CDR1 SEHNR, CDR2 FQNEAQ (reference sequence). V dropped 5 bases and J dropped 1 base, with 9 bases sitting between them. CDR3 coding DNA: TGTGCCAGCAGCCGCGACAGTTCCTACGAGCAGTACTTC. Encoded protein: CASSRDSSYEQYF.

V usage is TRBV27 and J usage is TRBJ2-6; D remains unclear. The germline gives CDR1 MNHEY, CDR2 SMNVEV (reference sequence). Deletions cut 2 bases from V and 1 base from J, with 3 bases between. The CDR3 consists of 14 residues. DNA of the CDR3: TGTGCCAGCAGTTTAGTTTCTGGGGCCAACGTCCTGACTTTC. This gives the protein CASSLVSGANVLTF. Looking up the rest from reference TRBV27 and TRBJ2-6 gives the full variable domain: EAQVTQNPRYLITVTGKKLTVTCSQNMNHEYMSWYRQDPGLGLRQIYYSMNVEVTDKGDVPEGYKVSRKEKRNFPLILESPSPNQTSLYFCASSLVSGANVLTFGAGSRLTVL.

The chain links TRBV5-6 to TRBJ2-1, with TRBD1 matching 7 bases. The V and J ends lost 4 bases and 6 bases, in that order; junction bases with no gene match: 4. The CDR3 consists of 13 residues. The V gene's germline CDR1 is SGHDT and CDR2 YYEEEE. The CDR3 region is CASSVRDSNEQFF. In DNA form, the CDR3 reads TGTGCCAGCAGCGTCCGGGACAGCAATGAGCAGTTCTTC. Filled out from reference TRBV5-6 and TRBJ2-1, the complete variable domain reads DAGVTQSPTHLIKTRGQQVTLRCSPKSGHDTVSWYQQALGQGPQFIFQYYEEEERQRGNFPDRFSGHQFPNYSSELNVNALLLGDSALYLCASSVRDSNEQFFGPGTRLTVL.

The J gene is TRBJ1-1, the V gene TRBV6-1; no reliable D call. The CDR3 is 13 amino acids. Between the trimmed V and J ends, which lost 4 bases and 8 bases, there was a span of 14 bases. Germline V lookup: CDR1 MNHNS, CDR2 SASEGT. The CDR3 reads CASSGVSGSEAFF. Written as DNA, the CDR3 is TGTGCCAGCAGTGGGGTATCGGGCAGCGAAGCTTTCTTT.

This chain uses TRBV28 with TRBJ2-3; TRBD2 aligns across 11 bases. This CDR3 is built from 18 residues. Germline V gives CDR1 MDHEN, CDR2 SYDVKM. Germline trimming cut 5 bases from V and 2 bases from J; bases unmatched to any gene: 12. CDR3 sequence: CASSPGLAGPTFTDTQYF. CDR3 DNA: TGTGCCAGCAGTCCTGGACTAGCGGGTCCTACTTTCACAGATACGCAGTATTTT.

The chain combines TRBV20-1 with TRBJ2-3; no firm D call. V shed 6 bases and J shed 2 bases, with 3 bases lying between them. Germline-derived CDR1 and CDR2 are DFQATT and SNEGSKA (reference sequence). The CDR3 has 10 residues. This CDR3 is CSALTDTQYF. The DNA for the CDR3 is TGCAGTGCCCTCACAGATACGCAGTATTTT.

For the CDR3, the DNA is TGTGCCAGCAGCTTAGGAGCGCCAACAGGCCACTATGGCTACACCTTC. Its translation is CASSLGAPTGHYGYTF. This chain links TRBV7-6 with TRBJ1-2; tentatively, D is TRBD1 (5 bases). Germline V lookup: CDR1 SGHVS, CDR2 FNYEAQ. The CDR3 is 16 amino acids. Trimming stripped 1 base from V and 3 bases from J, with 15 bases between. The full variable domain, its missing parts supplied by reference TRBV7-6 and TRBJ1-2, is GAGVSQSPRYKVTKRGQDVALRCDPISGHVSLYWYRQALGQGPEFLTYFNYEAQQDKSGLPNDRFSAERPEGSISTLTIQRTEQRDSAMYRCASSLGAPTGHYGYTFGSGTRLTVV.

The chain uses TRBV6-6 and TRBJ2-7; maybe TRBD2 (8 bases). Trimming left V 6 bases short and J 4 bases short, with 22 bases between. This CDR3 is 16 amino acids long. The germline V gene encodes CDR1 MNHNY and CDR2 SVGAGI (reference sequence). CDR3 residues: CASSAEGAGGTYEQYF. CDR3 bases: TGTGCCAGCAGCGCAGAGGGGGCGGGAGGAACATACGAGCAGTACTTC.

The chain recombines TRBV4-1 with TRBJ2-1; D may be TRBD2 (5 bases). Germline V gene lookup returns CDR1 MGHRA and CDR2 YSYEKL. V lost 3 bases and J 8 bases, leaving 17 bases between the germline ends. The CDR3 is 15 residues long. CDR3 bases: TGCGCCAGCAGCCAGGGGAGCCGCGCGGGTGATGAGCAGTTCTTC. Encoded protein: CASSQGSRAGDEQFF.

This clone was seen once. The rearrangement joins TRBV6-5 to TRBJ1-2; D remains ambiguous. Trimming took off 0 bases at V and 7 bases at J, with 12 bases between the two ends. CDR3 length: 14 amino acids. Looked up from germline, CDR1 is MNHEY and CDR2 is SVGAGI. Written as DNA, the CDR3 is TGTGCCAGCAGTTACTCGATGGGGTGGAGTGGCTACACCTTC. This translates into CASSYSMGWSGYTF.

The V gene is TRBV28, the J gene TRBJ1-5; weak D call: TRBD1 (6 bases). The CDR3 loop spans 15 amino acids. Per germline, CDR1 MDHEN and CDR2 SYDVKM. V gave up 8 bases and J gave up 3 bases, with 17 bases separating them. The CDR3, as DNA: TGTGCCAGCTTTAACCGGGGGGGGGCCAATCAGCCCCAGCATTTT. Its protein is CASFNRGGANQPQHF.

This chain joins TRBV7-8 and TRBJ2-7; 11 nucleotides agree with TRBD2. The CDR3 is made up of 15 amino acids. V lost 8 bases and J lost 6; bases outside the gene matches: 12. Germline-derived CDR1 and CDR2 are SGHVS and FQNEAQ. This CDR3 is CASGLLAGVYLEQYF. The CDR3 DNA is TGTGCCAGCGGTCTACTAGCGGGAGTATACCTCGAGCAGTACTTC.

The chain joins TRBV27 to TRBJ2-3; the match to TRBD2 covers 13 bases. After removal of 4 bases from V and 0 bases from J, the junction contained 13 bases not matched to a gene. The CDR3 totals 20 residues. Germline V gene data show CDR1 as MNHEY and CDR2 as SMNVEV (reference sequence). The CDR3 DNA reads as TGTGCCAGCAGTTACGCAGGAGGGACTAGCGGGGCCTCTAGCACAGATACGCAGTATTTT. This translates into CASSYAGGTSGASSTDTQYF.

The chain combines TRBV7-3 with TRBJ2-2; no reliable D call. The CDR3 consists of 16 residues. Trimming shortened V by 2 bases and J by 0 bases, and 10 bases separated the two germline ends. CDR1 and CDR2 from the germline V gene are SGHTA and FQGTGA. This chain's CDR3 is CASSLPSASNTGELFF. The CDR3 coding sequence is TGTGCCAGCAGCTTACCCAGCGCCTCGAACACCGGGGAGCTGTTTTTT. Complete variable domain (other parts from reference TRBV7-3 and TRBJ2-2): GAGVSQTPSNKVTEKGKYVELRCDPISGHTALYWYRQSLGQGPEFLIYFQGTGAADDSGLPNDRFFAVRPEGSVSTLKIQRTERGDSAVYLCASSLPSASNTGELFFGEGSRLTVL.

The chain carries TRBV19 and TRBJ1-1, with D unresolved. The germline V gene encodes CDR1 LNHDA and CDR2 SQIVND (reference sequence). The length of the CDR3 is 14 residues. The V end lost 3 bases, the J end lost 3 bases, and 11 bases lay between the germline ends. The CDR3 region is CASSMSSPDTEAFF. CDR3 nucleotides: TGTGCCAGTAGTATGTCCTCTCCGGACACTGAAGCTTTCTTT.

This rearrangement joins TRBV19 to TRBJ1-5; D is possibly TRBD1 (5 bases). Germline V lookup: CDR1 LNHDA, CDR2 SQIVND (reference sequence). Trimming left V 8 bases short and J 0 bases short, with 20 bases between. CDR3 length equals 17 residues. CDR3 nucleotides: TGTGCCAGTCGTGGGTGGGGCCTGGTCCATAGCAATCAGCCCCAGCATTTT. Protein: CASRGWGLVHSNQPQHF.

The gene calls are TRBV7-8 and TRBJ2-1; 8 positions agree with TRBD1. CDR1 and CDR2 from the germline V gene are SGHVS and FQNEAQ. This CDR3 is 14 amino acids long. J gave up 7 bases and V 5 bases, and 7 bases lay outside the gene matches. The CDR3 nucleotides are TGTGCCAGCAGCCTGACAGGGGAACGGAATGAGCAGTTCTTC. Encoded protein: CASSLTGERNEQFF.

The chain has TRBV9 and TRBJ2-5; D is uncertain. The CDR3 consists of 16 residues. The V end lost 0 bases, the J end lost 5 bases, and 17 bases lay between the germline ends. Per germline, CDR1 SGDLS and CDR2 YYNGEE. The CDR3 reads CASSVADSARMETQYF. In DNA, the CDR3 is TGTGCCAGCAGCGTAGCTGACTCGGCACGGATGGAGACCCAGTACTTC.